This T cell receptor beta chain was captured by sequencing in a study of blood T cell repertoires in COVID-19. On the study more broadly: T cells, B-cell-depleted T cells, or PBMCs supplied cDNA or gDNA.

The CDR3 has 11 amino acids. Germline assignment: CDR1 DFQATT and CDR2 SNEGSKA (reference sequence). V lost 3 bases and J lost 3, with 5 bases in between. Authors' data handling: It was from reference gene primer amplification that nucleated cell counts were estimated. Method: immunoSEQ multiplex PCR; TCRdb's copy keeps in-frame clones and lacks some. The V and J calls and clone size come from that table; D and trimming were worked out from the DNA. The sample has 160,000 or so clones, 75% to 85% seen once. The sample was peripheral blood. The chain joins TRBV20-1 to TRBJ1-2; D not certain. The TCR was taken from a woman between 45 and 65 years old with acute or convalescent COVID-19. Here the CDR3 DNA reads TGCAGTGCTAGTGGAGACTATGGCTACACCTTC. It codes for CSASGDYGYTF.